This T cell receptor beta chain appears in the sequencing data of a study of cytotoxic CD8 clonotypes in ibrutinib-treated CLL (dated by TCRdb to the early 2020s). For the study in its entirety: The cohort was composed of ten to eleven relapsed/refractory and about 15 treatment-naive patients; IGHV unmutated status was identified in approximately 18 patients. Partial responses were observed in roughly 24 patients and complete responses in 2; after a median follow-up of around 68 months, remission was maintained in around 14 patients and progression was observed in around twelve. Samples at response were collected after a median of 12 months of treatment, with a range of roughly 6 to 40 months. Samples averaged approximately 260,000 productive templates and 94,082 productive rearrangements. Of the 90 or so participants in the trial, roughly 26 had longitudinal samples available. Cryopreserved peripheral blood mononuclear cells were collected at three points: before therapy, at response, and at either sustained remission or disease progression. Every sample from remission and from progressive disease was obtained while the patients were still on ibrutinib.

In regard to this clone: No cognate antigen has been identified for it. Base quality data are lacking; no much larger clone is found one base away.

The time point label of this sample denotes: approximately 2 years on ibrutinib. For TCR beta library preparation, 1.5 to 2 micrograms of genomic DNA were isolated from cryopreserved PBMCs. High-throughput TCR beta sequencing was performed on longitudinal blood samples from CLL patients receiving ibrutinib monotherapy. The patients took part in an open-label, single-center phase 2 trial of ibrutinib monotherapy. On a MiSeq, deep resolution sequencing aimed for a depth between 1 in 1 million and 1 in 200,000 T cells, with each clonotype covered 10x on average. The immunoSEQ hsTCRB Kit was used to generate the TCR beta libraries. Per the source publication's procedure: The data were analyzed with ImmunoSEQ Analyzer and ImmunoSEQ Data Assistant, and V, D and J gene assignments followed IMGT definitions. Clonality, with values ranging from 0 to 1, was calculated as one minus the normalized Shannon entropy of productive rearrangement frequencies. Only overrepresented clonotypes making up at least 0.05% of each patient's repertoire were included in the public clonotype analysis. About twelve repertoires from age-matched healthy donors, obtained from immuneACCESS, served as clonality controls. TCRdb retrieved this table from immuneACCESS and kept in-frame rearrangements only. Not all clones are present; in checked studies, unresolved V genes account for under half, and no reason is known for the remainder. The V and J calls and clone size were taken over from that table, and D and trimming were inferred from the DNA. In all, the sample holds approximately 97,000 clones, and approximately 80% of those were seen once. 20% to 25% of the sample belongs to the ten largest clones.

Reading from cysteine to phenylalanine, the CDR3 counts 13 amino acids. The sequence is cut down to CDR3 DNA, 39 bases in frame from base 1. The CDR1 and CDR2 encoded by the germline V gene are LGHNA and YNFKEQ. Relative to germline, V is 4 bases shorter and J is 0 bases shorter, with 7 bases between their ends. General findings and caveats noted by the study authors: Clonality rose at ibrutinib response, remained stable during sustained remission, and dropped back toward baseline at progression. Sustained-remission and progressing patients did not have matched sampling times, and lymph node repertoires were not examined. Public clonotypes were found to be uncommon and were observed to contract or remain stable during treatment; the increase in clonality was shown to reflect expansion of private clonotypes at ibrutinib response. At baseline, clonality was higher than in age-matched healthy donors and showed a strong correlation with circulating CD8+ T-cell counts.

The specimen comprised PBMCs, sampled after 24 months of ibrutinib treatment. This receptor was taken from a human donor with chronic lymphocytic leukemia. The rearranged chain carries TRBV4-2 and TRBJ2-7; the D gene assignment is perhaps TRBD1 or TRBD2, with each matching 5 bases. The sequence in DNA is TGTGCCAGCAGCCGAGGGGTCTCCTACGAGCAGTACTTC. It translates as CASSRGVSYEQYF.